The entry below describes one T cell receptor (beta chain). This sample was taken from a study of technical replicates of blood from four donors. CDR3 length equals 15 residues. Germline assignment: CDR1 MDHEN and CDR2 SYDVKM. V was clipped by 4 bases and J by 0 bases, with 9 bases between them. Produced via immunoSEQ multiplex PCR; TCRdb's table is partial and in-frame only. This sample has about 83,000 clones, with roughly 92% found just once. This TCR came from a human donor in good health. Sequences were obtained from T cells isolated from PBMCs. The genes are TRBV28 and TRBJ1-4, with a weak D call TRBD1 (6 bases). This chain's CDR3 is CASSSDRPTNEKLFF. CDR3 sequence (DNA): TGTGCCAGCAGTTCTGACAGGCCAACTAATGAAAAACTGTTTTTT.